Presented here are 18 T cell receptor beta chains from one specimen sequenced in a study of vaccination effects on CD4 cells after COVID-19. Subsequent to roughly 9 days of culture, CD4+ T cells were isolated. These receptors lack a known antigen. TCRdb's table, derived via immunoSEQ multiplex PCR, lists solely in-frame clones and lacks some. The repertoire has over 65,000 clones, around 77% of them found once; the top ten carry around 2%. This sample comprised CD4+ T cells from PBMCs cultured without peptide, obtained before COVID-19 vaccination. These receptors were taken from a human donor who received a COVID-19 vaccine.

This chain connects TRBV2 to TRBJ1-1; D is unresolved. CDR3 length: 15 residues. Per the germline V gene, CDR1 is SNHLY and CDR2 is FYNNEI. Trimming removed 3 bases at V and 0 bases at J, with 11 bases between. CDR3 loop: CASSERVSVNTEAFF. The CDR3, as DNA: TGTGCCAGCAGTGAGCGGGTGTCTGTGAACACTGAAGCTTTCTTT.

The DNA of the CDR3 is TGCGCCAGCAGCTTGGTGGTAGGGACAGATACGCAGTATTTT. Protein: CASSLVVGTDTQYF. This chain joins TRBV5-1 and TRBJ2-3; no clear D. The germline V gene encodes CDR1 SGHRS and CDR2 YFSETQ. V was shortened by 0 bases and J by 3 bases, with 8 bases between the two germline ends. CDR3 length: 14 amino acids.

CDR3 in DNA: TGTGCCAGCAGTTTCGAGAGCTCCTATAATTCACCCCTCCACTTT. It yields the protein CASSFESSYNSPLHF. This chain uses TRBV27 with TRBJ1-6, with unresolved D. Trimming removed 3 bases at V and 0 bases at J, with 6 bases between. This CDR3 region has 15 residues. CDR1 MNHEY and CDR2 SMNVEV come from the germline V gene (reference sequence).

The chain employs TRBV12-5 and TRBJ1-5; TRBD1 matches 8 bases. CDR1 and CDR2 from the germline V gene are LGHNT and FRNRAP. The trim removed 2 bases at V and 11 bases at J, leaving 20 bases unmatched. The CDR3 totals 18 residues. The CDR3 sequence is CASGLTQSPGQAAGTQHF. The CDR3 nucleotides read TGTGCTAGTGGTTTGACCCAATCACCGGGACAGGCAGCGGGGACCCAGCATTTT.

The chain links TRBV28 to TRBJ1-6; unclear D gene. The CDR3 length is 14 residues. Trimming removed 4 bases at V and 0 bases at J, with 4 bases between. Germline CDR1 is MDHEN and CDR2 is SYDVKM. The CDR3 DNA reads TGTGCCAGCAGTTCCCTCTCCTATAATTCACCCCTCCACTTT. Amino acids: CASSSLSYNSPLHF.

V gene TRBV29-1 combines with J gene TRBJ2-3; D might be TRBD2 (6 bases). Germline assignment: CDR1 SQVTM and CDR2 ANQGSEA. V was trimmed by 7 bases and J by 0 bases, leaving 14 bases between them. The CDR3 totals 14 residues. CDR3 sequence (DNA): TGCAGCGAAACCCCCGGGACTAGCACAGATACGCAGTATTTT. Protein product: CSETPGTSTDTQYF.

With regard to this clone: Other nucleotide sequences in the sample specify the same CDR3. The chain employs TRBV9 and TRBJ1-6; TRBD1 agrees at 8 bases. The CDR3 length is 15 residues. CDR1 and CDR2 (germline): SGDLS, YYNGEE. V lost 0 bases, J lost 8 bases, and 4 bases stayed unmatched. The CDR3 DNA reads TGTGCCAGCAGCGTAGTGGGGACAGGAGATTCACCCCTCCACTTT. As protein: CASSVVGTGDSPLHF. Filled out from reference TRBV9 and TRBJ1-6, the complete variable domain reads DSGVTQTPKHLITATGQRVTLRCSPRSGDLSVYWYQQSLDQGLQFLIQYYNGEERAKGNILERFSAQQFPDLHSELNLSSLELGDSALYFCASSVVGTGDSPLHFGNGTRLTVT.

The gene calls are TRBV7-6 and TRBJ1-2; D remains unclear. CDR3 size: 14 residues. Germline V gene lookup returns CDR1 SGHVS and CDR2 FNYEAQ. Trimming stripped 1 base from V and 8 bases from J, with 14 bases between. The CDR3 DNA sequence: TGTGCCAGCAGCTTAGTAGCGGGAGAGGACGGCTACACCTTC. Amino acid sequence: CASSLVAGEDGYTF.

V and J are TRBV7-9 and TRBJ1-4; D uncertain. The CDR3 covers 13 residues. V was shortened by 7 bases and J by 3 bases, with 9 bases between the two germline ends. Germline V lookup: CDR1 SEHNR, CDR2 FQNEAQ (reference sequence). The CDR3 sequence is CASTFRSNEKLFF. The CDR3 DNA sequence: TGTGCCAGCACCTTCAGATCTAATGAAAAACTGTTTTTT.

V and J are TRBV24-1 and TRBJ2-2; D is ambiguous. Trimming removed 9 bases from V and 7 bases from J, with 8 bases in between. The CDR3 extends over 11 amino acids. Per the germline V gene, CDR1 is KGHDR and CDR2 is SFDVKD. For the CDR3, the DNA is TGTGCCACCCGAGATGACGGGGAGCTGTTTTTT. This gives the protein CATRDDGELFF.

The genes are TRBV5-1 and TRBJ1-4; possibly TRBD1 for D (5 bases). Germline V gene lookup returns CDR1 SGHRS and CDR2 YFSETQ. The CDR3 spans 14 residues. V lost 3 bases and J 5 bases, leaving 11 bases between the germline ends. CDR3 loop: CASSSRKGNEKLFF. CDR3 in DNA: TGCGCCAGCAGCTCACGGAAGGGGAATGAAAAACTGTTTTTT.

This chain uses TRBV7-3 with TRBJ2-1; D is unresolved. Trimming shortened V by 6 bases and J by 7 bases, and 7 bases separated the two germline ends. The CDR3 is 11 residues long. CDR1 and CDR2 (germline): SGHTA, FQGTGA. CDR3 DNA sequence: TGTGCCAGCAGTCTGGCGAATGAGCAGTTCTTC. This translates into CASSLANEQFF.

This sequence joins TRBV5-1 and TRBJ2-5; 11 bases fit TRBD2. There are 14 residues in the CDR3. Germline CDR1 SGHRS, CDR2 YFSETQ. Trimming removed 4 bases from V and 3 bases from J; junction bases left unmatched: 2. CDR3 in DNA: TGCGCCAGCAGCCCGGGACTAGCGGAAGAGACCCAGTACTTC. Encoded protein: CASSPGLAEETQYF.

V gene TRBV29-1 combines with J gene TRBJ1-3, with D unresolved. The germline gives CDR1 SQVTM, CDR2 ANQGSEA. The ends were cut back, 1 base at V and 2 bases at J, with 6 bases in the middle. The length of the CDR3 is 13 residues. CDR3 region: CSVEVGAGNTIYF. The CDR3 nucleotides are TGCAGCGTTGAAGTTGGGGCTGGAAACACCATATATTTT.

This clone was seen just once. This chain connects TRBV3-1 (or the pseudogene TRBV3-2) to TRBJ1-4, with D maybe TRBD1 (6 bases). Trimming took off 2 bases at V and 8 bases at J, with 18 bases between the two ends. The CDR3 has 16 residues. The germline V gene has CDR1 LGHDT and CDR2 YNNKEL (reference sequence). The CDR3 protein is CASSQITGGWNEKLFF. The CDR3 DNA reads as TGTGCCAGCAGCCAAATTACGGGGGGCTGGAACGAAAAACTGTTTTTT.

The chain's CDR3 is CASSVDAGYNEQFF. As DNA, the CDR3 is TGTGCCAGCAGCGTAGATGCAGGGTACAATGAGCAGTTCTTC. The J gene is TRBJ2-1, the V gene TRBV9; D is possibly TRBD1 (5 bases). Germline values: CDR1 SGDLS, CDR2 YYNGEE. CDR3 size: 14 residues. The ends were cut back, 0 bases at V and 4 bases at J, with 8 bases in the middle.

This chain joins TRBV7-9 and TRBJ2-1; 11 nucleotides align to TRBD2. This CDR3 spans 15 amino acids. Losses at the gene ends were 4 bases for V and 9 bases for J; bases not matched to a gene: 8. CDR1 is SEHNR, CDR2 FQNEAQ, per germline (reference sequence). The CDR3 is CASSSSSGGAIEQFF. The CDR3 nucleotides are TGTGCCAGCAGCTCGAGTAGCGGGGGGGCCATTGAGCAGTTCTTC.

Only a few counts were recorded for this clone. The chain combines TRBV5-1 with TRBJ1-2; D call uncertain. The germline CDR1 and CDR2 sequences are SGHRS and YFSETQ. The V end was cut by 4 bases, the J end by 3 bases, with 19 bases between. There are 16 residues in the CDR3. Written as DNA, the CDR3 is TGCGCCAGCAGCCTATTAACAGCCCAAGGCGACTATGGCTACACCTTC. It specifies CASSLLTAQGDYGYTF.